The 23 T cell receptor beta chains in this list originate from one sample, sequenced in a study of CD8+CD57+ T cells in acquired aplastic anemia. CD8+CD57+ cell expansion, shown by flow cytometry, had occurred in the patients selected for sequencing. Genomic DNA acted as the template from which TCR beta VDJ combination and CDR3 sequence profiling were carried out. TCRdb reprocessed the reads with MiXCR, giving one entry per CDR3 protein. The sample includes 200,000 to 250,000 distinct CDR3 sequences, roughly two thirds seen only once; the top ten take around three fifths. The sample comprised sorted CD4+, CD8+, or CD8+CD57+ T cells (not recorded which) from PBMCs. The receptor set was obtained from a human donor with aplastic anemia.

The chain employs TRBV20-1 and TRBJ1-6, with a weak D call TRBD1 (6 bases). V was cut by 5 bases and J by 8 bases, with 10 bases left in between. CDR3 length equals 12 residues. CDR1 is DFQATT, CDR2 SNEGSKA, per germline (reference sequence). CDR3 protein: CSAWTVDSPLHF. CDR3 DNA: TGCAGTGCTTGGACAGTCGATTCACCCCTCCACTTT.

This chain joins TRBV20-1 and TRBJ2-5; 8 positions agree with TRBD2. Per the germline V gene, CDR1 is DFQATT and CDR2 is SNEGSKA (reference sequence). V gave up 0 bases and J gave up 4 bases; unmatched junction bases: 10. The CDR3 totals 16 residues. Here the CDR3 DNA reads TGCAGTGCTAGAGAAACCGCGGGAGGAATAGCAGAGACCCAGTACTTC. Translation gives CSARETAGGIAETQYF.

This clonotype has more than one count but fewer than ten. The chain couples TRBV5-1 to TRBJ1-2; D is perhaps TRBD1 (6 bases). V lost 0 bases and J 7 bases, leaving 10 bases between the germline ends. The CDR3 sequence is 13 residues long. Germline lookup yields CDR1 SGHRS and CDR2 YFSETQ. Here the CDR3 reads CASSLEGVAGYTF. The CDR3 DNA reads as TGCGCCAGCAGCTTGGAGGGGGTCGCTGGCTACACCTTC.

The V gene is TRBV7-9, the J gene TRBJ2-1, with D perhaps being TRBD1 or TRBD2 (5 bases each). The CDR3 covers 15 residues. V was shortened by 6 bases and J by 5 bases, with 17 bases between the two germline ends. Germline V gene lookup returns CDR1 SEHNR and CDR2 FQNEAQ (reference sequence). In DNA form, the CDR3 reads TGTGCCAGCAGACCGATCGGGGTGGGACACAATGAGCAGTTCTTC. Amino acids: CASRPIGVGHNEQFF.

V and J are TRBV4-2 and TRBJ2-7, with 10 bases aligning to TRBD2. Germline values: CDR1 LGHNA, CDR2 YNFKEQ. This CDR3 comprises 16 residues. Trimming cost V 0 bases and J 2 bases; bases outside gene matches: 4. The CDR3 region is CASSQEAGGRAYEQYF. The DNA for the CDR3 is TGTGCCAGCAGCCAAGAAGCGGGGGGGCGCGCCTACGAGCAGTACTTC.

As regards this clonotype: This sequence may be a read error, since a much larger clone differs from it by one base. This chain joins TRBV11-3 and TRBJ2-1; 10 nucleotides match TRBD1. The CDR3 runs 15 residues. CDR1 and CDR2 from the germline V gene are SGHNT and YENEEA. For the CDR3, the DNA is TGTGCCAGCAGCCCGGACAGGGGGGCGTACAATGAGCCGTTCTTC. Translating it yields CASSPDRGAYNEPFF. The whole variable domain, filled in from reference TRBV11-3 and TRBJ2-1, reads EAGVVQSPRYKIIEKKQPVAFWCNPISGHNTLYWYLQNLGQGPELLIRYENEEAVDDSQLPKDRFSAERLKGVDSTLKIQPAELGDSAVYLCASSPDRGAYNEPFFGPGTRLTVL.

V gene TRBV27 combines with J gene TRBJ2-3; TRBD2 might be the D (5 bases). Looked up from germline, CDR1 is MNHEY and CDR2 is SMNVEV (reference sequence). Trimming took 7 bases from V and 0 from J, leaving 17 bases between them. This CDR3 comprises 16 residues. The chain's CDR3 is CASNFLAAVSTDTQYF. CDR3 in DNA: TGTGCCAGCAATTTCCTAGCCGCAGTTAGCACAGATACGCAGTATTTT.

Concerning this clonotype itself: Its ends do not fully match the called genes, so a read error is possible. V gene TRBV10-2 combines with J gene TRBJ2-1; D is undetermined. Germline CDR1 is WSHSY and CDR2 is SAAADI. The CDR3 is 12 amino acids. The CDR3 nucleotides read TGCGCCAGCAGTGACCCATACAATGAGCAGTCCTTC. Its protein is CASSDPYNEQSF.

The chain combines TRBV15 with TRBJ2-1, with D maybe TRBD1 (7 bases). The CDR3 covers 16 residues. Germline-derived CDR1 and CDR2 are LNHNV and YYDKDF (reference sequence). V shed 2 bases and J shed 0 bases, with 11 bases lying between them. In DNA, the CDR3 is TGTGCCACCAGCAGAACTCAGGGGGGCTCCTACAATGAGCAGTTCTTC. Its protein is CATSRTQGGSYNEQFF.

The chain joins TRBV11-3 to TRBJ2-6, with 7 bases that match TRBD2. With V trimmed by 7 bases and J by 2 bases, 5 bases remained unmatched. The CDR3 consists of 15 residues. CDR1 and CDR2 from the germline V gene are SGHNT and YENEEA. Here the CDR3 DNA reads TGTGCCAGCACCCCGGGGGGAACTGGGGCCAACGTCCTGACTTTC. This gives the protein CASTPGGTGANVLTF.

This clonotype was seen more than once but under ten times. This chain's CDR3 is CSARRGVYEQYF. Written as DNA, the CDR3 is TGCAGTGCCAGGCGGGGGGTGTACGAGCAGTACTTC. The chain employs TRBV20-1 and TRBJ2-7; 8 positions agree with TRBD2. CDR1 DFQATT and CDR2 SNEGSKA come from the germline V gene (reference sequence). The junction had 5 bases not matched to a gene; V was cut back by 6 bases and J by 4 bases. CDR3 size: 12 residues.

The chain carries TRBV4-3 and TRBJ2-3; maybe TRBD1 (6 bases). The CDR3 contains 15 residues. CDR1 is LGHNA and CDR2 is YSLEER in the germline V gene. Trimming stripped 0 bases from V and 1 base from J, with 8 bases between. The CDR3 sequence: CASSQDEGGTDTQYF. CDR3 coding DNA: TGCGCCAGCAGCCAAGATGAGGGGGGCACAGATACGCAGTATTTT.

The chain combines TRBV2 with TRBJ2-5, with 14 bases lining up with TRBD2. Trimming cost V 10 bases and J 5 bases; bases outside gene matches: 9. CDR1 and CDR2 from the germline V gene are SNHLY and FYNNEI. This CDR3 has 15 amino acids. CDR3 nucleotides: TGTGCCACCCGCCTGACTAGCGGGGGGGATGAGACCCAGTACTTC. It yields the protein CATRLTSGGDETQYF. The whole variable domain, remainder taken from reference TRBV2 and TRBJ2-5, is EPEVTQTPSHQVTQMGQEVILRCVPISNHLYFYWYRQILGQKVEFLVSFYNNEISEKSEIFDDQFSVERPDGSNFTLKIRSTKLEDSAMYFCATRLTSGGDETQYFGPGTRLLVL.

The chain joins TRBV5-1 to TRBJ2-7; 14 bases match TRBD2. CDR1 is SGHRS, CDR2 YFSETQ, per germline. Trimming cost V 2 bases and J 5 bases; bases outside gene matches: 3. The CDR3 totals 15 residues. DNA for the CDR3: TGCGCCAGCAGCTTAGGACTAGCGGGAGGCGACGAGCAGTACTTC. Protein: CASSLGLAGGDEQYF.

The chain couples TRBV10-2 to TRBJ2-3, with 7 nucleotides matching TRBD2. The V and J ends lost 10 bases and 0 bases, in that order; junction bases with no gene match: 10. The V gene's germline CDR1 is WSHSY and CDR2 SAAADI. This CDR3 comprises 15 residues. CDR3 region: CAINQGGPSTDTQYF. The CDR3 DNA is TGCGCCATAAACCAGGGAGGGCCTAGCACAGATACGCAGTATTTT.

V is TRBV24-1 and J is TRBJ2-3; TRBD1 agrees at 8 bases. This CDR3 has 16 amino acids. Germline lookup yields CDR1 KGHDR and CDR2 SFDVKD. V trimming: 4 bases; J trimming: 2 bases; junction bases outside the gene matches: 7. This CDR3 reads CATSERGTGNTDTQYF. CDR3 in DNA: TGTGCCACCAGTGAAAGGGGGACAGGAAACACAGATACGCAGTATTTT.

This clonotype appeared a few times. The rearrangement joins TRBV5-1 to TRBJ1-6; weak D call: TRBD1 (6 bases). Germline CDR1 reads SGHRS; CDR2 reads YFSETQ. This CDR3 is 12 amino acids long. Trimming left V 7 bases short and J 7 bases short, with 9 bases between. For the CDR3, the DNA is TGCGCCAGCGGGCAGGGGAATTCACCCCTCCACTTT. It yields the protein CASGQGNSPLHF.

This clonotype was detected ten times or more. This sequence joins TRBV28 and TRBJ1-2; TRBD1 agrees at 9 bases. CDR1 and CDR2 (germline): MDHEN, SYDVKM. J was trimmed by 6 bases and V by 7 bases; bases with no gene match: 15. The CDR3 extends over 16 amino acids. As DNA, the CDR3 is TGTGCCAGCACCTCCTGGGGGACAGGGATCGAAAATGGCTACACCTTC. It is translated as CASTSWGTGIENGYTF.

The chain joins TRBV25-1 to TRBJ2-5, with D unresolved. The CDR3 totals 12 residues. CDR1 is MGHDK, CDR2 SYGVNS, per germline. V was shortened by 6 bases and J by 3 bases, with 8 bases between the two germline ends. The CDR3 DNA reads as TGTGCCAGCAGGGCGGTTAAAGAGACCCAGTACTTC. Amino acids: CASRAVKETQYF.

The rearrangement uses TRBV15 and TRBJ1-1; D is perhaps TRBD1 (5 bases). Looked up from germline, CDR1 is LNHNV and CDR2 is YYDKDF (reference sequence). The V and J ends lost 0 bases and 7 bases respectively, with 15 bases between them. The CDR3 is made up of 15 amino acids. The CDR3 spells CATSRDRWVGGEAFF. In DNA form, the CDR3 reads TGTGCCACCAGCAGAGATCGGTGGGTCGGGGGTGAAGCTTTCTTT.

This chain links TRBV11-2 with TRBJ2-7; 7 bases fit TRBD2. V shed 5 bases and J 5 bases; nucleotides not matched to a gene: 3. Germline loops: CDR1 SGHAT, CDR2 FQNNGV. There are 12 residues in the CDR3. The CDR3 region has the DNA TGTGCCAGCAGCCGGGAGGCGGACGAGCAGTACTTC. Amino acids: CASSREADEQYF.

This chain connects TRBV13 to TRBJ1-1; D not certain. V was clipped by 1 base and J by 0 bases, with 21 bases between them. Looked up from germline, CDR1 is PRHDT and CDR2 is FYEKMQ (reference sequence). The CDR3 loop spans 19 amino acids. In DNA, the CDR3 is TGTGCCAGCAGCTTAGCCGATTTGAGTCGGTTACTCTTGAACACTGAAGCTTTCTTT. Translating it yields CASSLADLSRLLLNTEAFF.

The table lists this clonotype with a count of one. The chain joins TRBV9 to TRBJ1-6; no clear D gene. This CDR3 region has 15 residues. V was trimmed by 0 bases and J by 9 bases, leaving 13 bases between them. Germline V lookup: CDR1 SGDLS, CDR2 YYNGEE. This CDR3 is CASSVVEARGSPLHF. The CDR3 nucleotides read TGTGCCAGCAGCGTAGTGGAGGCGCGGGGTTCACCCCTCCACTTT.